The T cell receptor (beta chain) described here comes from a study of shared clonotypes between healthy human individuals. A split of CD4+ cells into CD45RA+ naive and CD45RA-negative memory subsets was performed. Germline assignment: CDR1 MNHNS and CDR2 SASEGT. CDR3 length: 13 amino acids. V was pared by 2 bases and J by 3 bases, with 5 bases between. The assay was immunoSEQ multiplex PCR, and TCRdb's table has in-frame clones only and misses some. The profile shows more than 1.2 million clones, 98% of them singletons. V and J are TRBV6-1 and TRBJ1-3; D not resolved. Sequenced: naive CD4+ T cells sorted from blood. Subset denoted: CD45RA+ positively selected. The source is a man in his thirties or forties in good health. CDR3 protein: CASSEIDGNTIYF. CDR3 nucleotides: TGTGCCAGCAGTGAAATAGATGGAAACACCATATATTTT.